One sample yielded the 25 T cell receptor beta chains listed below, sequenced in a study of identical twins. TCRdb re-called the 5' RACE reads through MiXCR, storing one row per CDR3 protein. The top ten clones hold 1.5% to 2% of a sample with approximately 630,000 distinct CDR3 sequences, around 7.4% of them seen once. The data were also submitted as part of a second study, on yellow fever vaccine responses in identical twins.

The source material was PBMCs. Source of these receptors: a woman in her late teens or twenties in good health.

V is TRBV12-3 or TRBV12-4 and J is TRBJ2-1; D is undetermined. The germline V and J ends were trimmed by 0 bases and 0 bases, with 6 bases remaining between them. The CDR3 contains 15 residues. The CDR3, as DNA: TGTGCCAGCAGTTTAGCGGGGAACTCCTACAATGAGCAGTTCTTC. Translating it yields CASSLAGNSYNEQFF.

This clonotype has a count of ten or more. The chain has TRBV12-3 or TRBV12-4 and TRBJ1-1; D remains unclear. The CDR3 extends over 12 amino acids. V lost 6 bases, J lost 5 bases, and 10 bases lay in between. The CDR3 sequence is CASRITTTEAFF. In DNA, the CDR3 is TGTGCCAGCAGAATAACGACAACTGAAGCTTTCTTT.

The CDR3 nucleotides read TGTGCCAGCAGTTTTCAGCGGGGGGGCCCAGATACGCAGTATTTT. Translating it yields CASSFQRGGPDTQYF. The chain recombines TRBV12-3 or TRBV12-4 with TRBJ2-3, with 10 bases lining up with TRBD2. CDR3 length: 15 amino acids. The trim removed 3 bases at V and 4 bases at J, leaving 4 bases unmatched.

The rearrangement joins TRBV3-1 to TRBJ2-5, with a possible D match to TRBD2 (6 bases). V lost 3 bases, J lost 9 bases, and 14 bases lay in between. Germline loops: CDR1 LGHDT, CDR2 YNNKEL (reference sequence). This CDR3 is 13 amino acids long. CDR3 DNA sequence: TGTGCCAGCAGCCAGGGGACTCCCTCGGCCCAGTACTTC. Translated: CASSQGTPSAQYF.

The rearrangement joins TRBV7-8 to TRBJ1-5; weak D call: TRBD1 (6 bases). The CDR3 has 17 residues. V was shortened by 1 base and J by 3 bases, with 16 bases between the two germline ends. Germline V gene lookup returns CDR1 SGHVS and CDR2 FQNEAQ. CDR3 bases: TGTGCCAGCAGCTTAGAAGGTTTGGACAGCTACAATCAGCCCCAGCATTTT. It specifies CASSLEGLDSYNQPQHF.

The sample holds a few counts of this clonotype. V is TRBV7-9 and J is TRBJ1-6; possible D gene TRBD1, 5 bases. Trimming pared 3 bases from V and 6 bases from J, leaving 9 bases between. The germline gives CDR1 SEHNR, CDR2 FQNEAQ (reference sequence). The CDR3 runs to 14 residues. This CDR3 is CASSLDGTNSPLHF. DNA of the CDR3: TGTGCCAGCAGCTTGGACGGGACTAATTCACCCCTCCACTTT.

This chain links TRBV15 with TRBJ1-2; D is undetermined. V lost 3 bases to trimming and J lost 1 base, with 12 bases between them. This CDR3 has 15 amino acids. CDR1 is LNHNV and CDR2 is YYDKDF in the germline V gene (reference sequence). CDR3 DNA: TGTGCCACCAGCAGCGGCAGCCGGAATAACTATGGCTACACCTTC. Its translation: CATSSGSRNNYGYTF.

This clonotype appeared many times. This chain links TRBV20-1 with TRBJ2-6; D is ambiguous. Trimming took off 3 bases at V and 0 bases at J, with 0 bases between the two ends. This CDR3 contains 12 residues. Germline values: CDR1 DFQATT, CDR2 SNEGSKA (reference sequence). CDR3 bases: TGCAGTGCTAGCTCTGGGGCCAACGTCCTGACTTTC. Its translation: CSASSGANVLTF.

Only a few counts were recorded for this clonotype. The chain is built from TRBV20-1 and TRBJ2-3; D perhaps matches TRBD2 (6 bases). CDR3 length: 16 amino acids. Germline V lookup: CDR1 DFQATT, CDR2 SNEGSKA (reference sequence). The V end was cut by 0 bases, the J end by 4 bases, with 17 bases between. The CDR3 region is CSARDPAGTVPDTQYF. CDR3 sequence (DNA): TGCAGTGCTAGAGATCCGGCGGGGACGGTACCAGATACGCAGTATTTT.

A single count supports this clonotype. The V call is TRBV20-1, the J call TRBJ2-1; tentatively, D is TRBD1 or TRBD2 (5 bases each). Per germline, CDR1 DFQATT and CDR2 SNEGSKA (reference sequence). With 3 bases removed from V and 10 bases from J, the gap between germline ends came to 19 bases. The CDR3 runs to 14 residues. The CDR3 DNA follows: TGCAGTGCTAGGGTAGTCGGGACGCCGAGAGAGCAGTTCTTC. As protein: CSARVVGTPREQFF.

This rearrangement joins TRBV20-1 to TRBJ2-7; D tentatively reads TRBD1 or TRBD2 (6 bases each). Germline loops: CDR1 DFQATT, CDR2 SNEGSKA (reference sequence). Trimming shortened V by 2 bases and J by 7 bases, and 21 bases separated the two germline ends. The CDR3 is made up of 15 amino acids. The CDR3 protein is CSARTWGAPTEEQYF. The CDR3 region has the DNA TGCAGTGCTAGAACGTGGGGGGCGCCGACTGAAGAGCAGTACTTC.

At least ten counts were recorded for this clonotype. V is TRBV6-1 and J is TRBJ1-3; D gene ambiguous. The CDR3 runs 15 residues. Per the germline V gene, CDR1 is MNHNS and CDR2 is SASEGT. Between the trimmed V and J ends, which lost 5 bases and 0 bases, there was a span of 11 bases. The CDR3 nucleotides read TGTGCCAGCAGTCCCCAGCCCGCCTCTGGAAACACCATATATTTT. Translating it yields CASSPQPASGNTIYF.

This clonotype was counted at least ten times. This chain uses TRBV3-1 with TRBJ1-2, with 8 bases aligning to TRBD1. The CDR3 runs to 16 residues. The V gene end was trimmed by 1 base and the J gene end by 5 bases; junction bases not matched to a gene: 9. Germline values: CDR1 LGHDT, CDR2 YNNKEL (reference sequence). The CDR3 region has the DNA TGTGCCAGCAGCCAAGTGGACAGGGAGGCGAAGTATGGCTACACCTTC. This translates into CASSQVDREAKYGYTF.

This clonotype was counted a few times. This CDR3 reads CASSSAAEAFF. The CDR3 region has the DNA TGTGCCAGCAGTTCAGCAGCTGAAGCTTTCTTT. This chain connects TRBV12-3 or TRBV12-4 to TRBJ1-1; D is uncertain. The V end was cut by 4 bases, the J end by 6 bases, with 6 bases between. The CDR3 has 11 amino acids.

This clonotype was seen many times. V usage is TRBV3-1 and J usage is TRBJ1-4, with TRBD1 identical over 8 bases. The J segment lost 8 bases and the V segment lost 3 bases, leaving 11 bases of the junction unmatched. This CDR3 has 16 residues. Germline CDR1 LGHDT, CDR2 YNNKEL (reference sequence). Here the CDR3 reads CASSHAGTGFKEKLFF. Written as DNA, the CDR3 is TGTGCCAGCAGCCACGCGGGGACAGGATTTAAAGAAAAACTGTTTTTT.

There are a few counts of this clonotype. The rearrangement uses TRBV29-1 and TRBJ1-1, with unresolved D. The CDR3 runs to 11 residues. Between the trimmed V and J ends, which lost 7 bases and 0 bases, there was a span of 6 bases. The germline CDR1 and CDR2 sequences are SQVTM and ANQGSEA. CDR3 in amino acids: CSAILNTEAFF. CDR3 nucleotide sequence: TGCAGCGCAATACTGAACACTGAAGCTTTCTTT. Using reference TRBV29-1 and TRBJ1-1 for the parts outside the CDR3, the full variable domain is SAVISQKPSRDICQRGTSLTIQCQVDSQVTMMFWYRQQPGQSLTLIATANQGSEATYESGFVIDKFPISRPNLTFSTLTVSNMSPEDSSIYLCSAILNTEAFFGQGTRLTVV.

The chain uses TRBV19 and TRBJ1-2, with D hard to call. The CDR3 is 14 residues long. The V gene's germline CDR1 is LNHDA and CDR2 SQIVND (reference sequence). V lost 1 base, J lost 6 bases, and 12 bases lay in between. Here the CDR3 DNA reads TGTGCCAGTAGTATAGGCGGCTGGATGGATGGCTACACCTTC. Translating gives CASSIGGWMDGYTF.

In its sample, this clonotype was seen a few times. CDR3 nucleotide sequence: TGTGCCAGCAGCGTTTACAGCTCACCCTACGAGCAGTACTTC. This sequence encodes CASSVYSSPYEQYF. V is TRBV9 and J is TRBJ2-7; D uncertain. Germline V gene lookup returns CDR1 SGDLS and CDR2 YYNGEE. V lost 2 bases, J lost 2 bases, and 11 bases lay in between. CDR3 size: 14 residues.

This clonotype was counted a few times. The V gene is TRBV10-3, the J gene TRBJ1-1; D is perhaps TRBD1 (6 bases). Looked up from germline, CDR1 is ENHRY and CDR2 is SYGVKD. Trimming removed 3 bases at V and 0 bases at J, with 17 bases between. The CDR3 consists of 17 residues. The CDR3 coding sequence is TGTGCCATCAGTGAATTGGACAGCGGTCGGTTGAACACTGAAGCTTTCTTT. Translated, it gives CAISELDSGRLNTEAFF.

At least ten counts were recorded for this clonotype. The CDR3 sequence: CASSLAFRLAGGPEQFF. In DNA, the CDR3 is TGTGCCAGCAGTTTAGCGTTCCGACTAGCGGGAGGGCCTGAGCAGTTCTTC. The chain employs TRBV12-3 or TRBV12-4 and TRBJ2-1; 14 nucleotides match TRBD2. Trimming cost V 0 bases and J 9 bases; bases outside gene matches: 7. CDR3 length: 17 amino acids.

This clonotype was recorded many times. The chain couples TRBV20-1 to TRBJ1-5; D possibly corresponds to TRBD1 (5 bases). V gave up 6 bases and J gave up 10 bases, with 22 bases separating them. There are 14 residues in the CDR3. Germline CDR1 and CDR2: DFQATT and SNEGSKA (reference sequence). The CDR3 sequence: CSANIGRGDYPQHF. DNA for the CDR3: TGCAGTGCCAACATCGGACGGGGGGATTATCCCCAGCATTTT.

This clonotype was seen ten or more times. The junction departs from germline at one end; a sequencing error may be responsible. The V call is TRBV5-1, the J call TRBJ2-1; a weak D match, TRBD1 (6 bases). The length of the CDR3 is 14 residues. Germline V CDR1 and CDR2: SGHRS, YFSETQ. The CDR3 protein is CASSSGQPYNEQFF. CDR3 sequence (DNA): TGTGCCAGCAGCTCCGGACAGCCCTACAATGAGCAGTTCTTC.

In this sample, this clonotype turned up many times. The CDR3, as DNA: TGTGCCAGCAGTTGGGGACAGGGAGGAGAGACCCAGTACTTC. Translating gives CASSWGQGGETQYF. The rearrangement joins TRBV12-3 or TRBV12-4 to TRBJ2-5, with 9 bases identical to TRBD1. V was clipped by 4 bases and J by 4 bases; unmatched bases: 4. CDR3 length: 14 amino acids.

The sample holds many counts of this clonotype. The chain carries TRBV11-2 and TRBJ2-1, with 7 bases that match TRBD2. Germline lookup yields CDR1 SGHAT and CDR2 FQNNGV. J gave up 2 bases and V 3 bases, and 4 bases lay outside the gene matches. This CDR3 has 15 residues. CDR3 in amino acids: CASSLSGTTYNEQFF. The CDR3 DNA reads as TGTGCCAGCAGCTTGAGCGGGACCACCTACAATGAGCAGTTCTTC.

Ten or more counts support this clonotype. The V and J genes are TRBV9 and TRBJ2-5; D is unresolved. V lost 0 bases, J lost 1 base, and 7 bases lay in between. The CDR3 length is 14 residues. The germline V gene encodes CDR1 SGDLS and CDR2 YYNGEE. CDR3 nucleotides: TGTGCCAGCAGCGTAGAGGCGGCCCAAGAGACCCAGTACTTC. This sequence encodes CASSVEAAQETQYF.